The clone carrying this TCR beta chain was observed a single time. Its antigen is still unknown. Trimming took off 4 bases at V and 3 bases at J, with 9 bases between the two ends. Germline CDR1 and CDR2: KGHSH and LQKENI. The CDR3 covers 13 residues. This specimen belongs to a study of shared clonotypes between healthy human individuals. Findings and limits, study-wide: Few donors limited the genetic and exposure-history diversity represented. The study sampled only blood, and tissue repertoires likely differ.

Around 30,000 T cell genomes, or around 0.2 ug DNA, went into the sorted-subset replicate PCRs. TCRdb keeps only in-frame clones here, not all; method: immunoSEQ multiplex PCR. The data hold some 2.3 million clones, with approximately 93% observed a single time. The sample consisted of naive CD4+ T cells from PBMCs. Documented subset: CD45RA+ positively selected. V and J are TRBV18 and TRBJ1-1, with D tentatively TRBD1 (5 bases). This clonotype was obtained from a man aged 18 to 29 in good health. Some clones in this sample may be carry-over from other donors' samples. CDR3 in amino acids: CASSLQGHTEAFF. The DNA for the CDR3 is TGTGCCAGCTCACTGCAGGGACACACTGAAGCTTTCTTT.